This entry lists 22 T cell receptor beta chains sequenced from one sample in a study of blood T cells in healthy people across ages. Then a second PCR, running about 6 to 12 cycles, was carried out with a sample-barcoded 5' primer and a J-beta primer mix. TCRdb recomputed calls from the 5' RACE reads with MiXCR, one row per CDR3 protein. This sample has under 1,000,000 distinct CDR3 sequences; around half occur once, and the top ten carry over 15%. Sequencing used blood. Source of these receptors: a man older than 75 in good health.

J is TRBJ1-4 and V is TRBV5-1; TRBD1 might be the D (5 bases). The ends were cut back, 6 bases at V and 5 bases at J, with 17 bases in the middle. CDR1 SGHRS and CDR2 YFSETQ come from the germline V gene. The CDR3 length is 15 residues. CDR3 in amino acids: CASTSGGTANEKLFF. In DNA form, the CDR3 reads TGCGCCAGCACCTCCGGCGGGACGGCGAATGAAAAACTGTTTTTT. Together with reference TRBV5-1 and TRBJ1-4, the CDR3 gives the full variable domain: KAGVTQTPRYLIKTRGQQVTLSCSPISGHRSVSWYQQTPGQGLQFLFEYFSETQRNKGNFPGRFSGRQFSNSRSEMNVSTLELGDSALYLCASTSGGTANEKLFFGSGTQLSVL.

This clonotype was recorded once. V and J are TRBV29-1 and TRBJ2-1; D may be TRBD2 (6 bases). With 7 bases removed from V and 3 bases from J, the gap between germline ends came to 13 bases. The CDR3 is made up of 13 amino acids. Germline lookup yields CDR1 SQVTM and CDR2 ANQGSEA. The CDR3 sequence is CSGGEARYNEQFF. Written as DNA, the CDR3 is TGCAGCGGAGGGGAGGCCCGCTACAATGAGCAGTTCTTC.

V and J are TRBV25-1 and TRBJ1-1; possible D gene TRBD1, 6 bases. CDR3 size: 13 residues. CDR1 and CDR2 (germline): MGHDK, SYGVNS. The V gene lost 3 bases and the J gene lost 6 bases, with 11 bases spanning the gap. Here the CDR3 DNA reads TGTGCCAGCAGTGAGATGGGGGCCCCTGAAGCTTTCTTT. Its translation is CASSEMGAPEAFF.

This clonotype came up a few times. The chain combines TRBV10-3 with TRBJ2-5; TRBD1 agrees at 10 bases. Germline V gives CDR1 ENHRY, CDR2 SYGVKD. The CDR3 spans 15 residues. With V trimmed by 8 bases and J by 4 bases, 10 bases remained unmatched. CDR3 coding DNA: TGTGCCATCTCTTTCCCGGGACAGGGGAGAGAGACCCAGTACTTC. Translating it yields CAISFPGQGRETQYF.

The gene calls are TRBV7-3 and TRBJ2-1; D may be TRBD2 (5 bases). Trimming took off 3 bases at V and 8 bases at J, with 14 bases between the two ends. Germline assignment: CDR1 SGHTA and CDR2 FQGTGA. This CDR3 spans 14 amino acids. The DNA for the CDR3 is TGTGCCAGCAGCTTGAGGGCCACTATGGATGAGCAGTTCTTC. Translated: CASSLRATMDEQFF.

This chain joins TRBV5-6 and TRBJ2-6, with D uncertain. CDR3 length: 16 residues. In germline, CDR1 is SGHDT, CDR2 YYEEEE. The germline V and J ends were trimmed by 3 bases and 0 bases, with 10 bases remaining between them. This CDR3 is CASSSGLFSGANVLTF. CDR3 DNA: TGTGCCAGCAGCTCAGGCTTGTTCTCTGGGGCCAACGTCCTGACTTTC.

This rearrangement joins TRBV29-1 to TRBJ2-5, with D perhaps matching TRBD2 (6 bases). This CDR3 has 12 residues. The V gene lost 3 bases and the J gene lost 11 bases, with 16 bases spanning the gap. Germline CDR1 reads SQVTM; CDR2 reads ANQGSEA. CDR3 region: CSVDEGGYGQYF. The CDR3 nucleotides read TGCAGCGTTGATGAGGGAGGATACGGGCAGTACTTC.

In this sample, this clonotype turned up a few times. J is TRBJ2-6 and V is TRBV4-3; D may be TRBD1 (5 bases). V lost 1 base to trimming and J lost 13 bases, with 8 bases between them. Germline values: CDR1 LGHNA, CDR2 YSLEER. The CDR3 totals 12 residues. The CDR3 reads CASSQGQGVLTF. The CDR3 region has the DNA TGCGCCAGCAGCCAAGGGCAGGGTGTCCTGACTTTC.

The chain has TRBV5-1 and TRBJ2-1, with TRBD2 matching over 10 bases. CDR3 size: 15 residues. Germline CDR1 reads SGHRS; CDR2 reads YFSETQ. Trimming removed 3 bases from V and 4 bases from J; junction bases left unmatched: 4. CDR3 residues: CASSWTSGRYNEQFF. The DNA of the CDR3 is TGCGCCAGCAGCTGGACTAGCGGAAGATACAATGAGCAGTTCTTC.

The rearrangement links TRBV9 to TRBJ1-2; D is unresolved. The ends were cut back, 0 bases at V and 5 bases at J, with 14 bases in the middle. Germline assignment: CDR1 SGDLS and CDR2 YYNGEE. CDR3 size: 15 residues. The chain's CDR3 is CASSVEPGIGYGYTF. The CDR3 DNA is TGTGCCAGCAGCGTAGAGCCAGGAATAGGGTATGGCTACACCTTC.

This clonotype was counted a few times. The rearrangement joins TRBV4-2 to TRBJ2-2, with 8 positions matching TRBD2. Trimming at V came to 4 bases and at J to 2 bases, leaving 9 bases not matched to a gene. CDR1 is LGHNA and CDR2 is YNFKEQ in the germline V gene. The CDR3 contains 17 residues. For the CDR3, the DNA is TGTGCCAGCAGCCCCCGAGTAGCGGGACTAAACACCGGGGAGCTGTTTTTT. Residues: CASSPRVAGLNTGELFF.

Only a few counts were recorded for this clonotype. The gene calls are TRBV20-1 and TRBJ2-5, with TRBD2 matching 13 bases. The germline gives CDR1 DFQATT, CDR2 SNEGSKA (reference sequence). The CDR3 is 14 residues long. J was trimmed by 4 bases and V by 3 bases; bases with no gene match: 2. The CDR3 DNA sequence: TGCAGTGCTAGTAGACTAGCGGGAGGAGAGACCCAGTACTTC. This translates into CSASRLAGGETQYF.

This clonotype was detected only a few times. The chain combines TRBV12-3 or TRBV12-4 with TRBJ1-6, with D tentatively TRBD1 (6 bases). V lost 8 bases and J lost 11, with 22 bases in between. CDR3 length: 15 amino acids. The CDR3 is CASGPSTGRSTPLHF. For the CDR3, the DNA is TGTGCCAGCGGACCCTCAACAGGGAGGTCAACACCCCTCCACTTT.

This clonotype was seen more than once but under ten times. The chain is built from TRBV25-1 and TRBJ1-6; 9 bases map to TRBD1. This CDR3 region has 16 residues. Unmatched junction bases numbered 5, after V lost 1 base and J lost 7 bases. The germline V gene has CDR1 MGHDK and CDR2 SYGVNS. The CDR3 sequence: CASSESGQGYNSPLHF. CDR3 nucleotide sequence: TGTGCCAGCAGTGAATCGGGACAGGGTTACAATTCACCCCTCCACTTT.

In the case of this clonotype: One junction end disagrees with the germline gene, perhaps due to a read error. The chain combines TRBV27 with TRBJ2-3; D is perhaps TRBD1 (5 bases). CDR3 length equals 13 residues. CDR1 is MNHEY and CDR2 is SMNVEV in the germline V gene (reference sequence). The chain's CDR3 is CAGRATSTDTQYF. CDR3 DNA: TGTGCCGGCAGGGCCACTAGCACAGATACGCAGTATTTT.

In DNA form, the CDR3 reads TGTGCCAGCAGCCCCTCTCTGACTGACGTTCAGTACTTC. Its translation is CASSPSLTDVQYF. V usage is TRBV4-2 and J usage is TRBJ2-5; D is uncertain. Trimming took 4 bases from V and 11 from J, leaving 17 bases between them. Germline CDR1 reads LGHNA; CDR2 reads YNFKEQ. This CDR3 spans 13 amino acids.

V usage is TRBV29-1 and J usage is TRBJ1-2; TRBD1 aligns across 8 bases. The trim removed 4 bases at V and 7 bases at J, leaving 8 bases unmatched. The CDR3 extends over 13 amino acids. Germline values: CDR1 SQVTM, CDR2 ANQGSEA. CDR3 coding DNA: TGCAGCGTTGTTACCCAGGGGGCAGGTGGCTACACCTTC. It translates to CSVVTQGAGGYTF.

The V gene is TRBV27, the J gene TRBJ2-1, with D unresolved. CDR3 length: 15 amino acids. The V end was cut by 4 bases, the J end by 4 bases, with 14 bases between. Germline V gene lookup returns CDR1 MNHEY and CDR2 SMNVEV (reference sequence). The CDR3 spells CASSSTTDGYNEQFF. Written as DNA, the CDR3 is TGTGCCAGCAGTTCAACCACGGACGGTTACAATGAGCAGTTCTTC.

V and J are TRBV3-1 and TRBJ2-1; 7 nucleotides line up with TRBD2. Per germline, CDR1 LGHDT and CDR2 YNNKEL (reference sequence). The CDR3 runs to 19 residues. Losses at the gene ends were 0 bases for V and 3 bases for J; bases not matched to a gene: 14. The CDR3 loop reads CASSQDSPQRRGNYNEQFF. CDR3 bases: TGTGCCAGCAGCCAAGATTCCCCTCAAAGGCGGGGGAACTACAATGAGCAGTTCTTC.

The rearrangement joins TRBV18 to TRBJ2-1; no definite D call. The CDR3 contains 16 residues. The ends were cut back, 1 base at V and 0 bases at J, with 10 bases in the middle. CDR1 KGHSH and CDR2 LQKENI come from the germline V gene. The CDR3 DNA reads TGTGCCAGCTCACCACAAGGAGATCGCTCCTACAATGAGCAGTTCTTC. Translation gives CASSPQGDRSYNEQFF. The entire variable domain, with the rest obtained from reference TRBV18 and TRBJ2-1, is as follows: NAGVMQNPRHLVRRRGQEARLRCSPMKGHSHVYWYRQLPEEGLKFMVYLQKENIIDESGMPKERFSAEFPKEGPSILRIQQVVRGDSAAYFCASSPQGDRSYNEQFFGPGTRLTVL.

The chain joins TRBV5-6 to TRBJ2-5; 7 bases align to TRBD1. Germline CDR1 is SGHDT and CDR2 is YYEEEE. V gave up 10 bases and J gave up 5 bases; unmatched junction bases: 11. CDR3 length equals 13 residues. Here the CDR3 reads CARHLGGLETQYF. The CDR3 DNA follows: TGTGCCCGCCATCTAGGGGGCTTGGAGACCCAGTACTTC.

This clonotype was counted a few times. The chain recombines TRBV29-1 with TRBJ2-1; D is ambiguous. The CDR3 extends over 11 amino acids. Germline-derived CDR1 and CDR2 are SQVTM and ANQGSEA. Trimming removed 2 bases at V and 7 bases at J, with 6 bases between. CDR3 in DNA: TGCAGCGTTGAAACTGTTAATGAGCAGTTCTTC. It yields the protein CSVETVNEQFF.